The 13 T cell receptor beta chains listed next were all sequenced from one sample in a study of blood T cell repertoires in COVID-19. This table comes from immunoSEQ multiplex PCR, and its TCRdb copy is limited to in-frame clones, with some not included. The sample has some 41,000 clones, over 70% seen once; the top ten hold just under 45%. Source material: peripheral blood. Source of these receptors: an elderly woman with active or convalescent COVID-19.

The chain carries TRBV6-5 and TRBJ1-6; 7 bases fit TRBD1. The CDR3 extends over 13 amino acids. V shed 8 bases and J 10 bases; nucleotides not matched to a gene: 8. Germline V gene data show CDR1 as MNHEY and CDR2 as SVGAGI. The CDR3 loop is CASVGQSRSPLHF. CDR3 DNA: TGTGCCAGCGTGGGACAGTCCAGGTCACCCCTCCACTTT.

The chain joins TRBV30 to TRBJ1-5; D unclear. Trimming stripped 3 bases from V and 4 bases from J, with 22 bases between. Germline V lookup: CDR1 GTSNPN, CDR2 SVGIG (reference sequence). The CDR3 consists of 17 residues. The DNA for the CDR3 is TGTGCCTGGAGGTCCCTATCGATAAGGACGGGAAATCAGCCCCAGCATTTT. Amino acids: CAWRSLSIRTGNQPQHF. The whole variable domain, remainder taken from reference TRBV30 and TRBJ1-5, is SQTIHQWPATLVQPVGSPLSLECTVEGTSNPNLYWYRQAAGRGLQLLFYSVGIGQISSEVPQNLSASRPQDRQFILSSKKLLLSDSGFYLCAWRSLSIRTGNQPQHFGDGTRLSIL.

This chain links TRBV28 with TRBJ2-1; 7 bases line up with TRBD2. J gave up 2 bases and V 4 bases, and 5 bases lay outside the gene matches. CDR1 MDHEN and CDR2 SYDVKM come from the germline V gene. The CDR3 length is 15 residues. This CDR3 is CASSSLAEPYNEQFF. CDR3 sequence (DNA): TGTGCCAGCAGTTCGCTAGCGGAGCCCTACAATGAGCAGTTCTTC. The entire variable domain, with the rest obtained from reference TRBV28 and TRBJ2-1, is as follows: DVKVTQSSRYLVKRTGEKVFLECVQDMDHENMFWYRQDPGLGLRLIYFSYDVKMKEKGDIPEGYSVSREKKERFSLILESASTNQTSMYLCASSSLAEPYNEQFFGPGTRLTVL.

The chain recombines TRBV5-8 with TRBJ1-5, with a possible D match to TRBD1 (5 bases). This CDR3 has 14 residues. Per the germline V gene, CDR1 is SGHTS and CDR2 is YDEGEE. Trimming shortened V by 6 bases and J by 7 bases, and 17 bases separated the two germline ends. CDR3 bases: TGTGCCAGCACCGGGGGTCCCGAGCGGCAGCCCCAGCATTTT. Translating gives CASTGGPERQPQHF.

This clone was seen only once. This sequence joins TRBV2 and TRBJ2-1; TRBD1 matches at 9 bases. This CDR3 region has 14 residues. Germline values: CDR1 SNHLY, CDR2 FYNNEI. V dropped 5 bases and J dropped 7; count of bases not matched to a gene: 6. The CDR3 DNA sequence: TGTGCCAGCAGTCCTGGGACAGGGAAAAATGAGCAGTTCTTC. Its translation is CASSPGTGKNEQFF.

The V and J genes are TRBV4-1 and TRBJ2-2, with 7 positions matching TRBD2. Trimming took 3 bases from V and 1 from J; bases not matched to a gene: 11. Germline CDR1 MGHRA, CDR2 YSYEKL. The CDR3 contains 18 residues. The DNA of the CDR3 is TGCGCCAGCAGCCACCCCCCGCGGGCGGGGGTGAACACCGGGGAGCTGTTTTTT. It encodes CASSHPPRAGVNTGELFF.

The rearrangement uses TRBV4-1 and TRBJ2-7; tentative D call: TRBD1 (6 bases). Looked up from germline, CDR1 is MGHRA and CDR2 is YSYEKL. Trimming took 0 bases from V and 0 from J, leaving 15 bases between them. The CDR3 consists of 17 residues. The CDR3 region is CASSQDRETGSSYEQYF. CDR3 nucleotides: TGCGCCAGCAGCCAAGATCGGGAAACAGGGAGCTCCTACGAGCAGTACTTC.

This chain connects TRBV7-2 to TRBJ1-1; D is perhaps TRBD1 (6 bases). The germline V gene has CDR1 SGHTA and CDR2 FQGNSA. The CDR3 is 14 amino acids. The V gene lost 4 bases and the J gene lost 0 bases, with 9 bases spanning the gap. In DNA, the CDR3 is TGTGCCAGCAGCTACAGGGCGATGAACACTGAAGCTTTCTTT. This codes for CASSYRAMNTEAFF. The complete variable domain, with remaining parts taken from reference TRBV7-2 and TRBJ1-1, reads GAGVSQSPSNKVTEKGKDVELRCDPISGHTALYWYRQSLGQGLEFLIYFQGNSAPDKSGLPSDRFSAERTGGSVSTLTIQRTQQEDSAVYLCASSYRAMNTEAFFGQGTRLTVV.

This rearrangement joins TRBV5-1 to TRBJ1-1; the D gene is possibly TRBD1 (6 bases). V lost 0 bases to trimming and J lost 3 bases, with 15 bases between them. Germline V lookup: CDR1 SGHRS, CDR2 YFSETQ. CDR3 size: 16 residues. Written as DNA, the CDR3 is TGCGCCAGCAGCTTGGCCCCGGGGGGGCTGGACACTGAAGCTTTCTTT. This codes for CASSLAPGGLDTEAFF.

V and J are TRBV30 and TRBJ2-2; 7 bases align to TRBD1. Trimming removed 2 bases from V and 5 bases from J; junction bases left unmatched: 8. Germline CDR1 and CDR2: GTSNPN and SVGIG (reference sequence). This CDR3 is built from 15 residues. DNA for the CDR3: TGTGCCTGGAGTCTGGGACAGCCTGGGACCGGGGAGCTGTTTTTT. It encodes CAWSLGQPGTGELFF.

This rearrangement joins TRBV6-2 or TRBV6-3 to TRBJ2-2, with D possibly matching TRBD2 (6 bases). The V gene lost 0 bases and the J gene lost 4 bases, with 6 bases spanning the gap. Germline CDR1 and CDR2: MNHEY and SVGEGT. This CDR3 contains 14 residues. The CDR3 region is CASSYSGGTGELFF. The CDR3 nucleotides are TGTGCCAGCAGTTACTCGGGGGGCACCGGGGAGCTGTTTTTT.

V usage is TRBV2 and J usage is TRBJ1-3; D is perhaps TRBD1 (5 bases). The V gene's germline CDR1 is SNHLY and CDR2 FYNNEI. The CDR3 contains 15 residues. V dropped 8 bases and J dropped 0 bases, with 14 bases sitting between them. The CDR3 loop reads CASAREVGSGNTIYF. DNA of the CDR3: TGTGCCAGCGCCAGGGAGGTTGGCTCTGGAAACACCATATATTTT.

The gene calls are TRBV21-1 and TRBJ2-3; the tabulated D call, TRBD2, remains unverified against the DNA. TRBV21-1 is reported as a pseudogene. The length of the CDR3 is 18 residues. The CDR3 nucleotides are TGTGCCAGCAGCAAAGTTTCCTTTGTGCGGACTAGCACAGATACGCAGTATTTT. It is translated as CASSKVSFVRTSTDTQYF.